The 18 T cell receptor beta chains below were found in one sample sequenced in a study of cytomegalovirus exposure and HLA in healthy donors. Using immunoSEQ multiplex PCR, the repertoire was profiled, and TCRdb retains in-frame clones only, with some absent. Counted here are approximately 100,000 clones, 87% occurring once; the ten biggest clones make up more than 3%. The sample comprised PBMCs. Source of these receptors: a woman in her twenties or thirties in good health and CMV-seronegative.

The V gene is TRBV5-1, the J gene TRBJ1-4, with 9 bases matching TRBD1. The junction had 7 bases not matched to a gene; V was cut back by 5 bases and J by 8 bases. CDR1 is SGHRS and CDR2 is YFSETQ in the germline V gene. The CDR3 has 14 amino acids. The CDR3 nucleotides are TGCGCCAGCAGGGGGACAGGGAAATACGAAAAACTGTTTTTT. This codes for CASRGTGKYEKLFF.

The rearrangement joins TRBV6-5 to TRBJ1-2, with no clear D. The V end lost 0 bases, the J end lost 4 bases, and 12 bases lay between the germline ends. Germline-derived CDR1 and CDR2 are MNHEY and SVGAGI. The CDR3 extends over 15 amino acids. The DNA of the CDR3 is TGTGCCAGCAGTTACTCCCTTTATGGCAGCTATGGCTACACCTTC. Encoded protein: CASSYSLYGSYGYTF.

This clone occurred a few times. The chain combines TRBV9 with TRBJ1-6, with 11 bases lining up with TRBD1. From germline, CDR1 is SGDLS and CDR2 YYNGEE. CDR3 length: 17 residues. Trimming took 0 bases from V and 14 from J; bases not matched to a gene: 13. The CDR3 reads CASSVGPGTGGRASLHF. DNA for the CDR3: TGTGCCAGCAGCGTAGGACCCGGGACAGGGGGAAGAGCATCCCTCCACTTT.

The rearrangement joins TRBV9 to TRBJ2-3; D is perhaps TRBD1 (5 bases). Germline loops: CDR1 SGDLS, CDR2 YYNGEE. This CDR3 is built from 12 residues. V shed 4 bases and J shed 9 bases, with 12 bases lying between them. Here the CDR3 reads CASSPDSGTQYF. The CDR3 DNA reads TGTGCCAGCAGCCCTGACAGTGGGACGCAGTATTTT.

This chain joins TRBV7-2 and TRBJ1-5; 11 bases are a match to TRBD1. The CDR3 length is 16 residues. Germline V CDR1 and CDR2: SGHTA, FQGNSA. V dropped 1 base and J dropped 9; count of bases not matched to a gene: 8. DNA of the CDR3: TGTGCCAGCAGCTTAGTTCCGGGACAGGGGGTGGGGCCCCAGCATTTT. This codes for CASSLVPGQGVGPQHF.

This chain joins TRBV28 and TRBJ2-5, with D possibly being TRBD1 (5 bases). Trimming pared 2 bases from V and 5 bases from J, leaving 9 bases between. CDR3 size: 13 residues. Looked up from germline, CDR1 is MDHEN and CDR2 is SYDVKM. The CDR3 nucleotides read TGTGCCAGCAGTTTAATAGGGGTGGAGACCCAGTACTTC. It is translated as CASSLIGVETQYF.

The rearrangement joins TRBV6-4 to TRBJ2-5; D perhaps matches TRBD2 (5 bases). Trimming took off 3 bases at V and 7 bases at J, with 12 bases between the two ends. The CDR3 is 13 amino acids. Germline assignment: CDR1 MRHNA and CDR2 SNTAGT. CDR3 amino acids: CASSEQREGTQYF. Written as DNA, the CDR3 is TGTGCCAGCAGTGAACAGCGAGAGGGGACCCAGTACTTC.

DNA of the CDR3: TGTGCCACCGGACAGGGTACCTACGAGCAGTACTTC. Protein sequence: CATGQGTYEQYF. This sequence joins TRBV6-6 and TRBJ2-7; 8 bases match TRBD1. CDR1 is MNHNY and CDR2 is SVGAGI in the germline V gene (reference sequence). V dropped 10 bases and J dropped 2; count of bases not matched to a gene: 4. This CDR3 is 12 amino acids long.

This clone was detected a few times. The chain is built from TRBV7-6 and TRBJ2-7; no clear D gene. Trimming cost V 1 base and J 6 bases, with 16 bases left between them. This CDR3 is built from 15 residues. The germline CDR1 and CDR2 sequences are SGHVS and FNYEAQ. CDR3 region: CASSLGSQTSGEQYF. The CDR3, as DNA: TGTGCCAGCAGCTTAGGATCCCAGACCTCGGGCGAGCAGTACTTC.

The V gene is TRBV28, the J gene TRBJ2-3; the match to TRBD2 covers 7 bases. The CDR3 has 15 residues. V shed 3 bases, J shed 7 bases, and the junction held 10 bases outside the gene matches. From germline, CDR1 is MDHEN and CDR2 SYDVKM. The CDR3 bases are TGTGCCAGCAGTTTGCCGGGCGGAGCGGGAAATACGCAGTATTTT. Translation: CASSLPGGAGNTQYF.

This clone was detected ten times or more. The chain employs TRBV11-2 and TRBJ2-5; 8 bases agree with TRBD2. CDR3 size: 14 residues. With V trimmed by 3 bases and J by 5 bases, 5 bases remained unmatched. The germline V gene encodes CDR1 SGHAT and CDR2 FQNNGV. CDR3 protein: CASSFLSGSETQYF. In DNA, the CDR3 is TGTGCCAGCAGCTTCCTAAGCGGGAGTGAGACCCAGTACTTC.

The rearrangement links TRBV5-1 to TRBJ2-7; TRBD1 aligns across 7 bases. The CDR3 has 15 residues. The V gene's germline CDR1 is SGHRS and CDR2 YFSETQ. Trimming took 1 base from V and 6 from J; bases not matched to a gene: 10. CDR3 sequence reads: CASSLLQQGSGEQYF. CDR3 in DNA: TGCGCCAGCAGCTTGTTACAACAGGGGAGTGGCGAGCAGTACTTC.

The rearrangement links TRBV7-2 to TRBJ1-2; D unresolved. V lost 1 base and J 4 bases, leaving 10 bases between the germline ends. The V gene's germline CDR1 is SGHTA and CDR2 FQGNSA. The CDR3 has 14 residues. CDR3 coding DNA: TGTGCCAGCAGCTTAGTCGGCGGATCCTATGGCTACACCTTC. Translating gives CASSLVGGSYGYTF.

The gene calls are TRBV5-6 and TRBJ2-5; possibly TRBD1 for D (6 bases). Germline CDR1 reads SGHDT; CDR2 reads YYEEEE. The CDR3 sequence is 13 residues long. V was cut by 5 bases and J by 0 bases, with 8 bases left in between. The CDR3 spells CASSRTDQETQYF. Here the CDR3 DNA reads TGTGCCAGCAGTAGGACAGACCAAGAGACCCAGTACTTC.

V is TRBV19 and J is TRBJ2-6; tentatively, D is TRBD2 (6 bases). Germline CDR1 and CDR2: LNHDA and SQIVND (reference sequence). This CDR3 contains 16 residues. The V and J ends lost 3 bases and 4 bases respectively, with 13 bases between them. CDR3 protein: CASSMGGRAGANVLTF. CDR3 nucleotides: TGTGCCAGTAGTATGGGGGGAAGAGCCGGGGCCAACGTCCTGACTTTC.

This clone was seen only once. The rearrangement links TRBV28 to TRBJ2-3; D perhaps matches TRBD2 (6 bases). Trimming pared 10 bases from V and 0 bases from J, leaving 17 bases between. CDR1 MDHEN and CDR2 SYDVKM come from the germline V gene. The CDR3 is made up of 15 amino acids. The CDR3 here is CATKNYSGSTDTQYF. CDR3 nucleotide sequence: TGTGCCACCAAGAATTATAGCGGTAGCACAGATACGCAGTATTTT.

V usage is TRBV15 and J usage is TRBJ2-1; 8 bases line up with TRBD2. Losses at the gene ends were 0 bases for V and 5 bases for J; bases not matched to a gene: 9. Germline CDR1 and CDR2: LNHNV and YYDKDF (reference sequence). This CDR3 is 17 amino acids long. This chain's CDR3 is CATSRDYGRGSDNEQFF. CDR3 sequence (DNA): TGTGCCACCAGCAGAGATTACGGGAGGGGGAGCGACAATGAGCAGTTCTTC.

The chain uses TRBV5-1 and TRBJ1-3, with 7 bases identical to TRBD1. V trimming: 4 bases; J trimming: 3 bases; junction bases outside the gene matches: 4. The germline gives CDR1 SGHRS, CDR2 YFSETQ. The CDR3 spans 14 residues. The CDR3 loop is CASSLGTVGNTIYF. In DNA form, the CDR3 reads TGCGCCAGCAGCCTCGGGACAGTTGGAAACACCATATATTTT.